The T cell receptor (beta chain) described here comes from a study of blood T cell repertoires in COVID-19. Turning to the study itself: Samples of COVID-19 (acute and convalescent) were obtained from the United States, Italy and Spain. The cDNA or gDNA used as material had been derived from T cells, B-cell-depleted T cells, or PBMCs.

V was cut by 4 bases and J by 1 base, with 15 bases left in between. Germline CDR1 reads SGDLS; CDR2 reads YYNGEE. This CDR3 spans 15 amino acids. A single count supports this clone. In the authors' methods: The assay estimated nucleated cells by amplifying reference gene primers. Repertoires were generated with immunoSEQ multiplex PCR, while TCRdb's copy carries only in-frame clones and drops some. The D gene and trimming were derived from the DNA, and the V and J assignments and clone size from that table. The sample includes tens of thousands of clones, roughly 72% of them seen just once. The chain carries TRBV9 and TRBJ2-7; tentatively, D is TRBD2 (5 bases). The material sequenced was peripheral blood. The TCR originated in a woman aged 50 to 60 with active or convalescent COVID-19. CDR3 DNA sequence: TGTGCCAGCAGCCTGAGGGAATCACTATCCTACGAGCAGTACTTC. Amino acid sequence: CASSLRESLSYEQYF.